This entry lists 13 T cell receptor beta chains sequenced from one sample in a study of blood T cell repertoires in COVID-19. Profiled with immunoSEQ multiplex PCR; TCRdb holds only in-frame clones, not every one. The table shows roughly 200,000 clones, with approximately 85% occurring only once. Sequencing input: peripheral blood. Every receptor here comes from a human donor with active or convalescent COVID-19. The donor label of this sample is uncertain.

The chain uses TRBV9 and TRBJ2-3; tentative D call: TRBD2 (6 bases). V shed 0 bases and J shed 0 bases, with 11 bases lying between them. Germline lookup yields CDR1 SGDLS and CDR2 YYNGEE. The CDR3 is made up of 16 amino acids. CDR3 residues: CASSVAAGLSTDTQYF. DNA of the CDR3: TGTGCCAGCAGCGTAGCAGCGGGCCTAAGCACAGATACGCAGTATTTT. Looking up the rest from reference TRBV9 and TRBJ2-3 gives the full variable domain: DSGVTQTPKHLITATGQRVTLRCSPRSGDLSVYWYQQSLDQGLQFLIQYYNGEERAKGNILERFSAQQFPDLHSELNLSSLELGDSALYFCASSVAAGLSTDTQYFGPGTRLTVL.

The V call is TRBV7-3, the J call TRBJ1-2; 7 positions agree with TRBD1. The trim removed 3 bases at V and 3 bases at J, leaving 7 bases unmatched. The germline gives CDR1 SGHTA, CDR2 FQGTGA. This CDR3 region has 15 residues. CDR3 bases: TGTGCCAGCAGCTTTTACGACAGGGCTGACTATGGCTACACCTTC. Protein sequence: CASSFYDRADYGYTF.

This clone was observed a handful of times. The chain recombines TRBV4-1 with TRBJ1-2; 8 bases are a match to TRBD1. Germline lookup yields CDR1 MGHRA and CDR2 YSYEKL. CDR3 length: 15 amino acids. The ends lost 1 base at V and 3 bases at J; junction bases unmatched: 4. CDR3 in DNA: TGCGCCAGCAGCCAAGTCAACAGGGGGGACTATGGCTACACCTTC. Its protein is CASSQVNRGDYGYTF.

The chain joins TRBV12-5 to TRBJ2-3, with TRBD2 as a possible D gene (6 bases). This CDR3 is 16 amino acids long. From germline, CDR1 is LGHNT and CDR2 FRNRAP. Trimming left V 2 bases short and J 0 bases short, with 12 bases between. CDR3 in amino acids: CASGLYWGVSTDTQYF. The CDR3 DNA sequence: TGTGCTAGTGGTTTGTATTGGGGGGTGAGCACAGATACGCAGTATTTT.

The chain uses TRBV18 and TRBJ2-3, with 11 bases matching TRBD2. The ends lost 3 bases at V and 8 bases at J; junction bases unmatched: 10. CDR1 is KGHSH, CDR2 LQKENI, per germline. The CDR3 extends over 16 amino acids. The CDR3 loop reads CASSPALAGGLGTQYF. The CDR3 DNA reads TGTGCCAGCTCACCGGCCCTAGCGGGAGGATTGGGTACGCAGTATTTT.

The chain combines TRBV2 with TRBJ1-4; TRBD1 might be the D (6 bases). Trimming removed 5 bases from V and 0 bases from J, with 10 bases in between. The germline CDR1 and CDR2 sequences are SNHLY and FYNNEI. The CDR3 is 15 amino acids. The CDR3 DNA reads as TGTGCCAGCAGTTTACAGGGAGCAACTAATGAAAAACTGTTTTTT. The encoded protein is CASSLQGATNEKLFF. Full variable domain (missing parts from reference TRBV2 and TRBJ1-4): EPEVTQTPSHQVTQMGQEVILRCVPISNHLYFYWYRQILGQKVEFLVSFYNNEISEKSEIFDDQFSVERPDGSNFTLKIRSTKLEDSAMYFCASSLQGATNEKLFFGSGTQLSVL.

The V call is TRBV5-1, the J call TRBJ2-1, with D perhaps TRBD1 (12 bases). The V end was cut by 0 bases, the J end by 6 bases, with 31 bases between. Germline V CDR1 and CDR2: SGHRS, YFSETQ. The CDR3 spans 21 residues. The CDR3 here is CASSLVLGQGATSGNLNEQFF. CDR3 in DNA: TGCGCCAGCAGCTTGGTCCTGGGACAGGGGGCGACTAGCGGGAACCTCAATGAGCAGTTCTTC.

The chain combines TRBV27 with TRBJ1-4; TRBD1 might be the D (5 bases). Trimming took off 4 bases at V and 5 bases at J, with 14 bases between the two ends. Germline-derived CDR1 and CDR2 are MNHEY and SMNVEV (reference sequence). This CDR3 has 15 amino acids. This CDR3 is CASSYKGVKNEKLFF. CDR3 bases: TGTGCCAGCAGTTATAAAGGGGTAAAGAATGAAAAACTGTTTTTT.

This clone occurred many times. The chain recombines TRBV19 with TRBJ1-3; D gene unclear. Per germline, CDR1 LNHDA and CDR2 SQIVND (reference sequence). V lost 4 bases and J 0 bases, leaving 10 bases between the germline ends. The CDR3 runs 15 residues. The CDR3 sequence is CASSTTTFSGNTIYF. The CDR3, as DNA: TGTGCCAGTAGTACCACTACATTCTCTGGAAACACCATATATTTT.

This chain links TRBV7-3 with TRBJ2-2; D may be TRBD2 (5 bases). V was cut by 6 bases and J by 7 bases, with 9 bases left in between. Germline CDR1 and CDR2: SGHTA and FQGTGA. This CDR3 comprises 12 residues. CDR3 region: CASSPAGGELFF. In nucleotides, the CDR3 is TGTGCCAGCAGTCCGGCGGGCGGGGAGCTGTTTTTT.

J is TRBJ2-7 and V is TRBV27; D might be TRBD1 (6 bases). The CDR3 spans 15 residues. V lost 4 bases to trimming and J lost 7 bases, with 20 bases between them. Germline V lookup: CDR1 MNHEY, CDR2 SMNVEV (reference sequence). The CDR3 loop reads CASSSPGHPLREQYF. The DNA for the CDR3 is TGTGCCAGCAGTTCACCGGGACATCCCCTACGAGAGCAGTACTTC.

The gene calls are TRBV21-1 and TRBJ2-3; the D segment call TRBD1 is taken from the table without a DNA check. TRBV21-1 is an annotated pseudogene. This CDR3 spans 16 amino acids. CDR3 residues: CASSKGQGEFTDTQYF. The CDR3 DNA is TGTGCCAGCAGCAAAGGGCAGGGGGAATTCACAGATACGCAGTATTTT.

The chain carries TRBV30 and TRBJ1-4; TRBD1 matches at 9 bases. The CDR3 runs 19 residues. The germline V gene has CDR1 GTSNPN and CDR2 SVGIG (reference sequence). The ends lost 2 bases at V and 4 bases at J; junction bases unmatched: 17. The CDR3: CAWSSSGTGPLSRNEKLFF. CDR3 DNA sequence: TGTGCCTGGAGTTCGTCGGGGACAGGGCCTCTTTCCCGTAATGAAAAACTGTTTTTT.